A selection of T cell receptor beta chains follows, all from one sample in a study of HIV-infected patients and healthy controls. TCRdb fed the 5' RACE reads into MiXCR, producing one record per CDR3 protein. This table holds 5,500 or so distinct CDR3 sequences, just under 9% found once. The sequencing here drew on blood, taken during antiretroviral therapy. Source of these receptors: an adult with HIV infection. Both conserved end residues are part of each CDR3. Each record gives: V gene, clone size, D gene, J gene, CDR3 protein, CDR3 DNA. D genes are given only for firm matches. Clone size, where shown, is once, few, many, or a class for clones that have expanded.

V: TRBV7-8
size: medium-sized
D: NA
J: TRBJ1-5
CDR3: CASSLAGGSNQPQHF
DNA: TGTGCCAGCAGCTTAGCAGGGGGGAGTAATCAGCCCCAGCATTTT

V: TRBV6-6
size: NA
D: NA
J: TRBJ1-1
CDR3: CASSYRAENTEAFF
DNA: TGTGCCAGCAGTTATAGAGCAGAGAACACTGAAGCTTTCTTT

V: TRBV4-2
size: medium-sized
D: NA
J: TRBJ2-7
CDR3: CASSQGGVSYEQYF
DNA: TGTGCCAGCAGCCAAGGAGGGGTCTCCTACGAGCAGTACTTC

V: TRBV12-3/TRBV12-4
size: medium-sized
D: NA
J: TRBJ2-1
CDR3: CASSPLVAQGYNEQFF
DNA: TGTGCCAGCAGTCCCCTGGTGGCCCAAGGCTACAATGAGCAGTTCTTC

V: TRBV7-2
size: medium-sized
D: NA
J: TRBJ2-7
CDR3: CASSLLWSGDEQYF
DNA: TGTGCCAGCAGCTTGTTGTGGTCGGGGGACGAGCAGTACTTC

V: TRBV18
size: many
D: TRBD2
J: TRBJ2-7
CDR3: CASSPRTSGSYEQYF
DNA: TGTGCCAGCTCACCACGGACTAGCGGGAGCTACGAGCAGTACTTC

V: TRBV27
size: medium-sized
D: TRBD2
J: TRBJ2-7
CDR3: CASSRTSGRAGVYEQYF
DNA: TGTGCCAGCAGTCGGACTAGCGGGAGGGCCGGGGTCTACGAGCAGTACTTC

V: TRBV7-8
size: medium-sized
D: TRBD1
J: TRBJ1-1
CDR3: CASSLGDRGPEAFF
DNA: TGTGCCAGCAGCTTAGGGGACAGGGGGCCTGAAGCTTTCTTT

V: TRBV7-2
size: many
D: TRBD2
J: TRBJ2-1
CDR3: CASRSRGVEQFF
DNA: TGTGCCAGCAGGTCCCGGGGGGTTGAGCAGTTCTTC

V: TRBV7-2
size: many
D: NA
J: TRBJ1-2
CDR3: CASSRSYYEGYTF
DNA: TGTGCCAGCAGCCGATCTTACTACGAAGGCTACACCTTC

V: TRBV7-9
size: many
D: NA
J: TRBJ1-5
CDR3: CASSLGGAPSNQPQHF
DNA: TGTGCCAGCAGCTTAGGGGGGGCCCCCAGCAATCAGCCCCAGCATTTT

V: TRBV20-1
size: medium-sized
D: NA
J: TRBJ2-7
CDR3: CSARDQKRLSYEQYF
DNA: TGCAGTGCTAGAGATCAAAAGCGTCTCTCCTACGAGCAGTACTTC

V: TRBV4-1
size: NA
D: TRBD2
J: TRBJ2-1
CDR3: CASSQEAVLAGREQFF
DNA: TGCGCCAGCAGCCAAGAAGCGGTGTTAGCGGGGAGAGAGCAGTTCTTC

V: TRBV5-1
size: medium-sized
D: NA
J: TRBJ1-1
CDR3: CASSEQGVGTEAFF
DNA: TGCGCCAGCAGCGAACAGGGAGTAGGGACTGAAGCTTTCTTT

V: TRBV6-5
size: NA
D: TRBD1
J: TRBJ1-3
CDR3: CASSPQGGTSGNTIYF
DNA: TGTGCCAGCAGTCCCCAAGGGGGCACCTCTGGAAACACCATATATTTT

V: TRBV6-2/TRBV6-3
size: few
D: TRBD1
J: TRBJ1-5
CDR3: CASSIGTGYSNQPQHF
DNA: TGTGCCAGCAGTATCGGGACAGGGTATAGCAATCAGCCCCAGCATTTT

V: TRBV7-6
size: few
D: NA
J: TRBJ1-4
CDR3: CASSISAGEKLFF
DNA: TGTGCCAGCAGCATATCAGCAGGGGAAAAACTGTTTTTT

V: TRBV11-2
size: NA
D: NA
J: TRBJ1-1
CDR3: CASSFKFNTEAFF
DNA: TGTGCCAGCAGCTTTAAGTTTAACACTGAAGCTTTCTTT

V: TRBV6-5
size: many
D: TRBD1
J: TRBJ1-4
CDR3: CASSYSGTGYEKLFF
DNA: TGTGCCAGCAGTTATTCCGGGACAGGATATGAAAAACTGTTTTTT

V: TRBV7-2
size: medium-sized
D: TRBD2
J: TRBJ2-3
CDR3: CASSLGISGGSDTQYF
DNA: TGTGCCAGCAGCTTAGGAATTAGCGGGGGTTCCGATACGCAGTATTTT

V: TRBV6-6
size: medium-sized
D: TRBD1
J: TRBJ2-7
CDR3: CASTTTGSWEQYF
DNA: TGTGCCAGCACCACGACAGGGTCGTGGGAGCAGTACTTC

V: TRBV5-4
size: many
D: TRBD1
J: TRBJ2-2
CDR3: CASSRGQVGNTGELFF
DNA: TGTGCCAGCAGTCGAGGACAGGTTGGGAACACCGGGGAGCTGTTTTTT

V: TRBV3-1
size: medium-sized
D: NA
J: TRBJ2-3
CDR3: CASSQTPRVTQYF
DNA: TGTGCCAGCAGCCAAACCCCCCGTGTTACGCAGTATTTT

V: TRBV11-2
size: NA
D: NA
J: TRBJ2-7
CDR3: CASSLGRTVSSYEQYF
DNA: TGTGCCAGCAGCTTAGGGCGGACAGTCTCCTCCTACGAGCAGTACTTC

V: TRBV25-1
size: many
D: NA
J: TRBJ1-5
CDR3: CASSEFDQPQHF
DNA: TGTGCCAGCAGTGAATTTGATCAGCCCCAGCATTTT

V: TRBV2
size: many
D: NA
J: TRBJ2-1
CDR3: CASLSEWGTGSYNEQFF
DNA: TGTGCCAGCCTCAGTGAGTGGGGAACCGGGAGCTACAATGAGCAGTTCTTC

V: TRBV7-8
size: many
D: NA
J: TRBJ1-2
CDR3: CASSLGGGIYGYTF
DNA: TGTGCCAGCAGCTTAGGAGGGGGTATCTATGGCTACACCTTC

V: TRBV20-1
size: many
D: TRBD1
J: TRBJ1-5
CDR3: CSAPPQTGSNQPQHF
DNA: TGCAGTGCTCCTCCCCAGACAGGGAGCAATCAGCCCCAGCATTTT

V: TRBV6-1
size: many
D: NA
J: TRBJ2-1
CDR3: CASSESLSGSYNEQFF
DNA: TGTGCCAGCAGTGAATCCCTTAGCGGATCTTACAATGAGCAGTTCTTC

V: TRBV9
size: medium-sized
D: NA
J: TRBJ1-1
CDR3: CASSTGQLTNTEAFF
DNA: TGTGCCAGCAGCACGGGACAACTGACGAACACTGAAGCTTTCTTT

V: TRBV5-1
size: NA
D: TRBD1
J: TRBJ2-5
CDR3: CASSIGQGAVGETQYF
DNA: TGCGCCAGCAGCATCGGACAGGGGGCGGTCGGAGAGACCCAGTACTTC

V: TRBV4-2
size: medium-sized
D: TRBD2
J: TRBJ2-1
CDR3: CASSQEASGSYNEQFF
DNA: TGTGCCAGCAGCCAAGAGGCTAGCGGGTCCTACAATGAGCAGTTCTTC

V: TRBV12-3/TRBV12-4
size: medium-sized
D: NA
J: TRBJ1-2
CDR3: CASSLRLETYTF
DNA: TGTGCCAGCAGTTTACGTCTGGAAACCTACACCTTC

V: TRBV20-1
size: medium-sized
D: TRBD1
J: TRBJ2-1
CDR3: CSAGLERIIPGQGFTDEQFF
DNA: TGCAGTGCGGGTCTAGAACGCATCATACCGGGACAGGGTTTTACGGATGAGCAGTTCTTC

V: TRBV7-9
size: medium-sized
D: TRBD2
J: TRBJ2-1
CDR3: CASSSGGAFPNEQFF
DNA: TGTGCCAGCAGCTCCGGGGGGGCCTTTCCGAATGAGCAGTTCTTC

V: TRBV10-3
size: medium-sized
D: NA
J: TRBJ2-1
CDR3: CAISDISRTPLYNEQFF
DNA: TGTGCCATCAGTGATATCTCTCGCACCCCCCTATACAATGAGCAGTTCTTC

V: TRBV5-1
size: many
D: NA
J: TRBJ1-5
CDR3: CASSLSGGNQPQHF
DNA: TGCGCCAGCAGCTTATCGGGGGGCAATCAGCCCCAGCATTTT